These 8 T cell receptor beta chains were all obtained from the same sample, sequenced in a study of identical twins. Using its own MiXCR run on the 5' RACE reads, TCRdb lists one record per CDR3 protein. Of under 800,000 distinct CDR3 sequences listed, approximately 22% were seen once; the top ten hold around 4.4%. The same data also went into a second study, on T cells expressing NK-cell markers.

Specimen: PBMCs. These receptors all stem from a young woman in good health.

This clonotype occurred a few times. The V gene is TRBV7-2, the J gene TRBJ2-7; D tentatively reads TRBD1 or TRBD2 (7 bases each). The germline gives CDR1 SGHTA, CDR2 FQGNSA. CDR3 length: 15 residues. Trimming stripped 5 bases from V and 2 bases from J, with 16 bases between. Here the CDR3 DNA reads TGTGCCAGCAGCCCTAGCGGACAGGCGCCCTACGAGCAGTACTTC. It codes for CASSPSGQAPYEQYF.

CDR3 protein: CASSSGTSRDNEQFF. The CDR3 bases are TGTGCCAGTAGTTCCGGGACTAGCAGGGACAATGAGCAGTTCTTC. The chain has TRBV19 and TRBJ2-1; 9 bases are a match to TRBD2. The germline V gene has CDR1 LNHDA and CDR2 SQIVND (reference sequence). The CDR3 consists of 15 residues. V lost 5 bases, J lost 5 bases, and 7 bases stayed unmatched.

This clonotype was counted only a few times. This rearrangement joins TRBV6-1 to TRBJ2-1; D is ambiguous. CDR3 size: 15 residues. Per germline, CDR1 MNHNS and CDR2 SASEGT. V was pared by 3 bases and J by 8 bases, with 17 bases between. CDR3 protein: CASSDQPGRVDEQFF. CDR3 nucleotide sequence: TGTGCCAGCAGTGACCAACCGGGCCGAGTGGATGAGCAGTTCTTC.

The chain uses TRBV4-3 and TRBJ2-3; weak D call: TRBD2 (6 bases). The CDR3 spans 15 residues. Between the trimmed V and J ends, which lost 4 bases and 8 bases, there was a span of 19 bases. Germline assignment: CDR1 LGHNA and CDR2 YSLEER. The CDR3 DNA sequence: TGCGCCAGCAGCCTCGATGCGGGACTCGGTGGTACGCAGTATTTT. Translated, it gives CASSLDAGLGGTQYF.

This clonotype was seen a handful of times. The gene calls are TRBV20-1 and TRBJ2-7; 9 nucleotides line up with TRBD1. Trimming at V came to 5 bases and at J to 9 bases, leaving 11 bases not matched to a gene. CDR3 length equals 13 residues. Per the germline V gene, CDR1 is DFQATT and CDR2 is SNEGSKA (reference sequence). The CDR3 region is CSAGARTGDVQYF. As DNA, the CDR3 is TGCAGTGCTGGGGCCCGGACAGGGGATGTGCAGTACTTC.

The chain carries TRBV15 and TRBJ1-1; 7 positions match TRBD1. The CDR3 has 15 amino acids. Losses at the gene ends were 5 bases for V and 3 bases for J; bases not matched to a gene: 9. Germline lookup yields CDR1 LNHNV and CDR2 YYDKDF (reference sequence). The CDR3 region has the DNA TGTGCCACCAGCCCGTATAACAGGGGCGACACTGAAGCTTTCTTT. This translates into CATSPYNRGDTEAFF.

The chain carries TRBV11-3 and TRBJ2-1; weak D call: TRBD2 (6 bases). Trimming cost V 5 bases and J 7 bases, with 18 bases left between them. The CDR3 sequence is 15 residues long. Per the germline V gene, CDR1 is SGHNT and CDR2 is YENEEA. CDR3 sequence (DNA): TGTGCCAGCAGCGCTGGCGGGACTTTGTGGAATGAGCAGTTCTTC. Protein product: CASSAGGTLWNEQFF.

The chain uses TRBV27 and TRBJ2-2; tentatively, D is TRBD2 (6 bases). The germline V gene encodes CDR1 MNHEY and CDR2 SMNVEV (reference sequence). This CDR3 region has 16 residues. Trimming removed 5 bases at V and 1 base at J, with 14 bases between. For the CDR3, the DNA is TGTGCCAGCAGTCGGGCTAGCGCTTTGAACACCGGGGAGCTGTTTTTT. It is translated as CASSRASALNTGELFF.